This TCR beta chain was captured in a study of blood T cell repertoires in COVID-19. This CDR3 contains 15 residues. With V trimmed by 5 bases and J by 2 bases, 5 bases remained unmatched. Germline V gene lookup returns CDR1 MNHEY and CDR2 SMNVEV (reference sequence). TCRdb's copy holds only in-frame clones and misses some; the assay was immunoSEQ multiplex PCR. The sample carries approximately 250,000 clones, 84% recorded once. The source material was peripheral blood. This chain uses TRBV27 with TRBJ1-1, with 10 bases lining up with TRBD1. This TCR came from a man aged 45 to 65 with acute or convalescent COVID-19. Here the CDR3 reads CASSRGDRGNTEAFF. In DNA, the CDR3 is TGTGCCAGCAGTCGAGGGGACAGGGGAAACACTGAAGCTTTCTTT.